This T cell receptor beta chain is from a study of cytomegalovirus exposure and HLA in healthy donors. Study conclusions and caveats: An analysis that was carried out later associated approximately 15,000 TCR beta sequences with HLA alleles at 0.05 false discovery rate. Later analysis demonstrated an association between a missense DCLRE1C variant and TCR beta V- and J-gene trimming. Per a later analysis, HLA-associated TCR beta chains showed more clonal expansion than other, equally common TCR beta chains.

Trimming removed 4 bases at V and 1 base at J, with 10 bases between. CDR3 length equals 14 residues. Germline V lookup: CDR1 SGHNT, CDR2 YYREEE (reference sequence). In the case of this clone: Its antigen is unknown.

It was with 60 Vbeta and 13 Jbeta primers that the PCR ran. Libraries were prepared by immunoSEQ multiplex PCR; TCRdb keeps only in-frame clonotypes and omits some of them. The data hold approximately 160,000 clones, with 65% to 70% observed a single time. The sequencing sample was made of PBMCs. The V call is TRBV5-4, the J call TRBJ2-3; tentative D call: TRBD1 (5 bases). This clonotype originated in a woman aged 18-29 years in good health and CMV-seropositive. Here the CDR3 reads CASSPGAGTDTQYF. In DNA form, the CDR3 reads TGTGCCAGCAGCCCTGGGGCAGGCACAGATACGCAGTATTTT.